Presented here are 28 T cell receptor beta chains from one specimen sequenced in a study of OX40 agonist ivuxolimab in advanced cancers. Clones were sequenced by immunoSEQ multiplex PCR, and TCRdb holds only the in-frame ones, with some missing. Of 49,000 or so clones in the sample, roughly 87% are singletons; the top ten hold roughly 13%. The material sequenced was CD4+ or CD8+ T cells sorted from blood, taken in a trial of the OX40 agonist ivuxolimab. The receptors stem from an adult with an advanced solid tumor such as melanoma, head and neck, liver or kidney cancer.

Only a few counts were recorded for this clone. Here the CDR3 DNA reads TGTGCCAGCAGCTTGGGTACAGTAAACACTGAAGCTTTCTTT. Protein product: CASSLGTVNTEAFF. The chain couples TRBV5-5 to TRBJ1-1; D remains unclear. CDR3 size: 14 residues. Germline V CDR1 and CDR2: SGHKS, YYEKEE (reference sequence). The ends were cut back, 0 bases at V and 2 bases at J, with 8 bases in the middle.

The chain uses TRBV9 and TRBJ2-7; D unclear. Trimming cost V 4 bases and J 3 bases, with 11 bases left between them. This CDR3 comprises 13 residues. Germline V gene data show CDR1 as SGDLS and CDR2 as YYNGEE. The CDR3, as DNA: TGTGCCAGCAGCCCTCAACAAAACTACGAGCAGTACTTC. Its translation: CASSPQQNYEQYF.

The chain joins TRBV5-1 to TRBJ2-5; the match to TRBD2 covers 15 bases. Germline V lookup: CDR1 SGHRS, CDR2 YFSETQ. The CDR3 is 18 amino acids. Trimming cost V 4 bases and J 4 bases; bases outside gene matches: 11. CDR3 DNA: TGCGCCAGCAGCAGGAGGACTAGCGGGAGGGCCAGAGGAGAGACCCAGTACTTC. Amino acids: CASSRRTSGRARGETQYF.

CDR3 amino acids: CASSAPGRYGNTIYF. The DNA of the CDR3 is TGTGCCAGCAGTGCCCCTGGAAGGTATGGAAACACCATATATTTT. The chain is built from TRBV27 and TRBJ1-3; D is unclear. Germline V CDR1 and CDR2: MNHEY, SMNVEV (reference sequence). There are 15 residues in the CDR3. V was trimmed by 5 bases and J by 3 bases, leaving 14 bases between them.

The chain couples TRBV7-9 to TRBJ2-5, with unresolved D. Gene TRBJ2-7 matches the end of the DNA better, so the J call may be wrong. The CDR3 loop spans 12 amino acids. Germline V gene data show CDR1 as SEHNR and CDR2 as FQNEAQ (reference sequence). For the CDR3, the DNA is TGTGCCAGCAGCTTAAGCACCTACGAGCAGTACTTC. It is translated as CASSLSTYEQYF.

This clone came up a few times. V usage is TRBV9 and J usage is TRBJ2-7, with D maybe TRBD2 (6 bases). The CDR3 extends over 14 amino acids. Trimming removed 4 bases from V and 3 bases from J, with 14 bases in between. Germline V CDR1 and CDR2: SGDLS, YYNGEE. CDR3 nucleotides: TGTGCCAGCAGCCCAAGTCGGGGGAGCTACGAGCAGTACTTC. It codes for CASSPSRGSYEQYF.

As DNA, the CDR3 is TGTGCCAGCAGTCCCTTGGGGGCGGTCACTGAAGCTTTCTTT. Translation: CASSPLGAVTEAFF. The rearrangement links TRBV25-1 to TRBJ1-1; tentatively, D is TRBD1 (6 bases). Trimming shortened V by 5 bases and J by 4 bases, and 14 bases separated the two germline ends. The germline V gene has CDR1 MGHDK and CDR2 SYGVNS. The CDR3 totals 14 residues.

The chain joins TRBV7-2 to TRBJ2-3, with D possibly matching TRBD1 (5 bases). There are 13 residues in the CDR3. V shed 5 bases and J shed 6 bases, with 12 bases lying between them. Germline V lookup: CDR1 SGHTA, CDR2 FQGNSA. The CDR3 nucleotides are TGTGCCAGCAGCAGGGGAACGTTGGATACGCAGTATTTT. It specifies CASSRGTLDTQYF.

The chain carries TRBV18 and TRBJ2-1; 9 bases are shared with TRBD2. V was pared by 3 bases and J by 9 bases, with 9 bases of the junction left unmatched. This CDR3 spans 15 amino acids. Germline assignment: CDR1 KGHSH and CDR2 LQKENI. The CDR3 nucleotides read TGTGCCAGCTCACCTGGACTAGCGATACAAGGTGAGCAGTTCTTC. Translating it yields CASSPGLAIQGEQFF.

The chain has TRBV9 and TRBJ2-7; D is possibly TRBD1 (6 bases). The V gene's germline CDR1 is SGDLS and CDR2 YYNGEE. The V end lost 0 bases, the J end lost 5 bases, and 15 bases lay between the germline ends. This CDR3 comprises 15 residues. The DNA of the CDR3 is TGTGCCAGCAGCGTAGGAGGCCAGGGGTTCCACGAGCAGTACTTC. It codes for CASSVGGQGFHEQYF.

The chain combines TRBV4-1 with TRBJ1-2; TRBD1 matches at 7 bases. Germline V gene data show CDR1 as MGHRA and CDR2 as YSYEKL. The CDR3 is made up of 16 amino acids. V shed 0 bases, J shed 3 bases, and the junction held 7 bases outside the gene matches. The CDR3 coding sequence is TGCGCCAGCAGCCAAGAATTGGGGCAGGGGGACTATGGCTACACCTTC. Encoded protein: CASSQELGQGDYGYTF.

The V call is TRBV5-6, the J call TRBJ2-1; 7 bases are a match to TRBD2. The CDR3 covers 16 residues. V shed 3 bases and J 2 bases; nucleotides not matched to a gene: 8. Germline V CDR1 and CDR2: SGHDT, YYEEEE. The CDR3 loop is CASSWDAGATYNEQFF. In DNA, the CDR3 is TGTGCCAGCAGCTGGGACGCGGGAGCCACCTACAATGAGCAGTTCTTC.

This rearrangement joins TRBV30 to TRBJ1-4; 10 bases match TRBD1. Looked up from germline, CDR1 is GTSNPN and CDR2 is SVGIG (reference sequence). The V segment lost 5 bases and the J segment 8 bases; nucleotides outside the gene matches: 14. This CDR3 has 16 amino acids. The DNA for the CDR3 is TGTGCCTGGTCCAGTCTGACAGGGGGCTTAGGGGAAAAACTGTTTTTT. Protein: CAWSSLTGGLGEKLFF.

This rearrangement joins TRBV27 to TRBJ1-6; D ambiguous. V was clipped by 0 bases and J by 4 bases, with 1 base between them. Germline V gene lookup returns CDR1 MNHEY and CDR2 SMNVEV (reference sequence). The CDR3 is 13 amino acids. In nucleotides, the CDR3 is TGTGCCAGCAGTTTATCGTATAATTCACCCCTCCACTTT. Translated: CASSLSYNSPLHF.

The CDR3 DNA follows: TGTGCCAGCAGGACATCGGGGACCTATGGCTACACCTTC. Encoded protein: CASRTSGTYGYTF. V is TRBV28 and J is TRBJ1-2; TRBD1 might be the D (5 bases). CDR1 and CDR2 (germline): MDHEN, SYDVKM. This CDR3 spans 13 amino acids. V dropped 6 bases and J dropped 4 bases, with 12 bases sitting between them.

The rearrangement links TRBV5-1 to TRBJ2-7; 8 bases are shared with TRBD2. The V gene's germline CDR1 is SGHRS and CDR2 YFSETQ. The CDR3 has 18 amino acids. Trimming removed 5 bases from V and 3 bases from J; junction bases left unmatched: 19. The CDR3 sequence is CASRISGSPTGTRYEQYF. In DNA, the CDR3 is TGCGCCAGCAGAATCAGCGGGAGTCCAACCGGAACTCGCTACGAGCAGTACTTC.

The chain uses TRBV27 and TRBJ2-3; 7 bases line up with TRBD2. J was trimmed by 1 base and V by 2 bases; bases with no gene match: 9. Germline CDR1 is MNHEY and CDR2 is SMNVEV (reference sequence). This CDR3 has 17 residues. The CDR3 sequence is CASSLIARGWGTDTQYF. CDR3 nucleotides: TGTGCCAGCAGTTTAATTGCGCGGGGGTGGGGCACAGATACGCAGTATTTT.

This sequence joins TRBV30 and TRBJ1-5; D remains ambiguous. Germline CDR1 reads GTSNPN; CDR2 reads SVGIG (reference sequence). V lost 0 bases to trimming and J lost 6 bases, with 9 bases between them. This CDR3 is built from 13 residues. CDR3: CAWSVSRLQPQHF. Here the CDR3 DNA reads TGTGCCTGGAGTGTATCCCGCCTTCAGCCCCAGCATTTT.

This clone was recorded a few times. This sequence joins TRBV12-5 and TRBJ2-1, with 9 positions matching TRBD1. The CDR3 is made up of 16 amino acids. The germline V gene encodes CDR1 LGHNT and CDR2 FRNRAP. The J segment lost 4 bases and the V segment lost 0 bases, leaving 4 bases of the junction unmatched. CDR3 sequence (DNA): TGTGCTAGTGGTTTGGTCGACAGGGGGGGGTACAATGAGCAGTTCTTC. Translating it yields CASGLVDRGGYNEQFF. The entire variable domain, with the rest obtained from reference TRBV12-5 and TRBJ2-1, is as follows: DARVTQTPRHKVTEMGQEVTMRCQPILGHNTVFWYRQTMMQGLELLAYFRNRAPLDDSGMPKDRFSAEMPDATLATLKIQPSEPRDSAVYFCASGLVDRGGYNEQFFGPGTRLTVL.

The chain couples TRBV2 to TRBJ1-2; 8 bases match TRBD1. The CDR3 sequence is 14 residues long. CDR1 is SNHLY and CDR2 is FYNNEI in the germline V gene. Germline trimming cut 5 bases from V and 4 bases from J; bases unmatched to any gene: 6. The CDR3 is CASSLGQGSYGYTF. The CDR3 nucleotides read TGTGCCAGCAGTCTCGGACAGGGCAGCTATGGCTACACCTTC. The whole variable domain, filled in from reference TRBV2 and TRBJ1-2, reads EPEVTQTPSHQVTQMGQEVILRCVPISNHLYFYWYRQILGQKVEFLVSFYNNEISEKSEIFDDQFSVERPDGSNFTLKIRSTKLEDSAMYFCASSLGQGSYGYTFGSGTRLTVV.

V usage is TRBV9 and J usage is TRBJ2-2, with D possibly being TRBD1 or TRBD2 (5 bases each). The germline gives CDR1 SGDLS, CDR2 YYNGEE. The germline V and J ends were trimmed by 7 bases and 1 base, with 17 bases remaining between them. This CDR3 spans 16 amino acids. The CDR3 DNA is TGTGCCAGCCAACGAGGGAGCGGACAGAACACCGGGGAGCTGTTTTTT. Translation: CASQRGSGQNTGELFF.

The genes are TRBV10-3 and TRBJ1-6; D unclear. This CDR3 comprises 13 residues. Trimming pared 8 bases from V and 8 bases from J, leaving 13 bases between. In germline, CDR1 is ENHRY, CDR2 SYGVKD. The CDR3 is CAIAHGWDSPLHF. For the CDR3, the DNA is TGTGCCATCGCCCACGGGTGGGATTCACCCCTCCACTTT.

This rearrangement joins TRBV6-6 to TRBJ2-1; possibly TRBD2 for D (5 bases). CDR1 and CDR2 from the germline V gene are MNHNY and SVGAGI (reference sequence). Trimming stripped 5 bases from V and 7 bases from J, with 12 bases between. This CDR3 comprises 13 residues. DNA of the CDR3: TGTGCCAGCAGTGGACTGCCCACAAATGAGCAGTTCTTC. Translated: CASSGLPTNEQFF.

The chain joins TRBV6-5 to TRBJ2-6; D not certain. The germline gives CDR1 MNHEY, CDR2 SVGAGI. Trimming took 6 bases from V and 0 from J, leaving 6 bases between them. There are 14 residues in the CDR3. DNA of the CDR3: TGTGCCAGCAGCCCAGTCTCTGGGGCCAACGTCCTGACTTTC. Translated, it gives CASSPVSGANVLTF.

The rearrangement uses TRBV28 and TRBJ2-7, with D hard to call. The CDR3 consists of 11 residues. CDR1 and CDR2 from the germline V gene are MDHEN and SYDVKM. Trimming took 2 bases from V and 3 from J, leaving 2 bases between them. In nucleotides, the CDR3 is TGTGCCAGCAGTTTAGGCTACGAGCAGTACTTC. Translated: CASSLGYEQYF. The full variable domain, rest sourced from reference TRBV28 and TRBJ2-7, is DVKVTQSSRYLVKRTGEKVFLECVQDMDHENMFWYRQDPGLGLRLIYFSYDVKMKEKGDIPEGYSVSREKKERFSLILESASTNQTSMYLCASSLGYEQYFGPGTRLTVT.

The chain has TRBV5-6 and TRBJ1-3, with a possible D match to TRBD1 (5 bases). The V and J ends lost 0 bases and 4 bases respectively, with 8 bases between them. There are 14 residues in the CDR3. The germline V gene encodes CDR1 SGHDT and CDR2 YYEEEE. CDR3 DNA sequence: TGTGCCAGCAGCTTGGCATGGGGCGGAAACACCATATATTTT. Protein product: CASSLAWGGNTIYF.

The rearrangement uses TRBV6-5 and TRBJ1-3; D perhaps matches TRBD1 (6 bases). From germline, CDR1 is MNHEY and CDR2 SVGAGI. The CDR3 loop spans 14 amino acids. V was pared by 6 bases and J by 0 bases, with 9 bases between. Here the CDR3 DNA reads TGTGCCAGCAGAACAGGGATCTCTGGAAACACCATATATTTT. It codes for CASRTGISGNTIYF.

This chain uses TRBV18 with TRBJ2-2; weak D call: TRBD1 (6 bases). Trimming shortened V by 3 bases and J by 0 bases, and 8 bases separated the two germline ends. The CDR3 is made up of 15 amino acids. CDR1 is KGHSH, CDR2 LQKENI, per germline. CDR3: CASSPGQTNTGELFF. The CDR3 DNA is TGTGCCAGCTCACCCGGACAGACGAACACCGGGGAGCTGTTTTTT.